This is a list of T cell receptor beta chains from one sample in a study of response to subunit inactivated influenza vaccine. MiXCR, applied by TCRdb to the RT-PCR reads, yields one record per CDR3 protein. The table has about 530,000 distinct CDR3 sequences, 10% to 15% seen once; the top ten hold 10%. The sequencing used PBMCs from blood, collected on the day of vaccination. All receptors derive from a man in his forties or fifties who received an inactivated influenza vaccine. Each CDR3 is given with its conserved first and last residue. Fields, in order: J gene, D gene, clone size, V gene, CDR3 DNA, CDR3 protein. D genes are given only for firm matches. Clone size is stated in some rows and not others, as once, few, many or a class when expanded.

J: TRBJ2-4
D: TRBD2
size: many
V: TRBV20-1
DNA: TGCAGTGCCACGCAAGCGGGAAGGCGGGCCAAAAACATTCAGTACTTC
CDR3: CSATQAGRRAKNIQYF

J: TRBJ2-7
D: TRBD2
size: few
V: TRBV4-3
DNA: TGCGCCAGCAGCCAGGCGCGGGAGGGGTACGAGCAGTACTTC
CDR3: CASSQAREGYEQYF

J: TRBJ1-1
D: .
size: .
V: TRBV6-1
DNA: TGTGCCAGCAGCCCGGCGGGACGGTCGAACACTGAAGCTTTCTTT
CDR3: CASSPAGRSNTEAFF

J: TRBJ2-2
D: .
size: .
V: TRBV12-3/TRBV12-4
DNA: TGTGCCAGCACCGCTTCCATGAACACCGGGGAGCTGTTTTTT
CDR3: CASTASMNTGELFF

J: TRBJ2-1
D: TRBD2
size: .
V: TRBV7-2
DNA: TGTGCCAGCAGCTCGCTGAGCGGGGGGGTGTACAATGAGCAGTTCTTC
CDR3: CASSSLSGGVYNEQFF

J: TRBJ1-2
D: TRBD1
size: many
V: TRBV29-1
DNA: TGCAGCGTGCTCGGGACAGGATCAACCTATGGCTACACCTTC
CDR3: CSVLGTGSTYGYTF

J: TRBJ1-5
D: .
size: few
V: TRBV20-1
DNA: TGCAGTGCTAGAGGGGCCTTAAATCAGCCCCAGCATTTT
CDR3: CSARGALNQPQHF

J: TRBJ2-3
D: .
size: .
V: TRBV18
DNA: TGTGCCAGCTCACCACCAAAAGTGGAGACAGATACGCAGTATTTT
CDR3: CASSPPKVETDTQYF

J: TRBJ2-7
D: TRBD1
size: many
V: TRBV7-9
DNA: TGTGCCAGCAGCTGGCACCGGGACAGGGGTTACGAGCAGTACTTC
CDR3: CASSWHRDRGYEQYF

J: TRBJ2-1
D: TRBD2
size: few
V: TRBV10-3
DNA: TGTGCCATCAGTGAGCAACTAGCGTCAGTTAGGAACAATGAGCAGTTCTTC
CDR3: CAISEQLASVRNNEQFF

J: TRBJ2-7
D: .
size: many
V: TRBV11-2
DNA: TGTGCCAGCAGCTATGGTCTCGGGGTCGAGCAGTACTTC
CDR3: CASSYGLGVEQYF

J: TRBJ2-1
D: TRBD2
size: .
V: TRBV3-1
DNA: TGTGCCAGCAGCCAAGATAATTTGTTAGCGGGGGGGCGAGAGCAGTTCTTC
CDR3: CASSQDNLLAGGREQFF

J: TRBJ2-5
D: TRBD1
size: few
V: TRBV20-1
DNA: TGCAGTGCTAGATTCCGGGACAGAGAGACCCAGTACTTC
CDR3: CSARFRDRETQYF

J: TRBJ2-7
D: .
size: many
V: TRBV2
DNA: TGTGCCAGCAGTGGGACAGTTCCCTACGAGCAGTACTTC
CDR3: CASSGTVPYEQYF

J: TRBJ2-1
D: .
size: few
V: TRBV7-8
DNA: TGTGCCAGCAGCGGCAGGGGTGATGAGCAGTTCTTC
CDR3: CASSGRGDEQFF

J: TRBJ2-4
D: .
size: .
V: TRBV3-1
DNA: TGTGCCAGCAGCCAGTCGGGGGCCCAAAACATTCAGTACTTC
CDR3: CASSQSGAQNIQYF

J: TRBJ2-5
D: TRBD1
size: few
V: TRBV11-2
DNA: TGTGCCAGCAGCTTAGAATTCTCTGGGGGACAGGGAGAGACCCAGTACTTC
CDR3: CASSLEFSGGQGETQYF

J: TRBJ1-2
D: TRBD1
size: few
V: TRBV11-2
DNA: TGTGCCAGCAGCACGGACAGGGGAATCTATGGCTACACCTTC
CDR3: CASSTDRGIYGYTF

J: TRBJ2-3
D: .
size: .
V: TRBV7-8
DNA: TGTGCCAGCACCCCCGGCTGGGGCGCAGATACGCAGTATTTT
CDR3: CASTPGWGADTQYF

J: TRBJ2-3
D: .
size: few
V: TRBV12-3/TRBV12-4
DNA: TGTGCCAGCAGTTCAGGGCCCGCGGGAACAGATACGCAGTATTTT
CDR3: CASSSGPAGTDTQYF

J: TRBJ2-2
D: .
size: few
V: TRBV2
DNA: TGTGCCAGCAGTGAATGGGGTAACACCGGGGAGCTGTTTTTT
CDR3: CASSEWGNTGELFF

J: TRBJ1-1
D: TRBD1
size: .
V: TRBV18
DNA: TGTGCCAGCTCACCAAGTTTCGGACAGGGGGGGGGCACTGAAGCTTTCTTT
CDR3: CASSPSFGQGGGTEAFF

J: TRBJ2-5
D: .
size: many
V: TRBV27
DNA: TGTGCCAGCAGTCCTAGACTAGGGAACCAAGAGACCCAGTACTTC
CDR3: CASSPRLGNQETQYF

J: TRBJ2-4
D: TRBD1
size: few
V: TRBV4-2
DNA: TGTGCCAGCAGCCATGGACAGGGGAAATCCAAAAACATTCAGTACTTC
CDR3: CASSHGQGKSKNIQYF

J: TRBJ2-5
D: .
size: few
V: TRBV11-3
DNA: TGTGCCAGCAGCTTCCAGTCAGTCACATTGGCCCAGTACTTC
CDR3: CASSFQSVTLAQYF

J: TRBJ1-2
D: TRBD1
size: few
V: TRBV27
DNA: TGTGCCAGCAGTTACCGGACAGGGGCAAGGGGCACTGATGGCTACACCTTC
CDR3: CASSYRTGARGTDGYTF

J: TRBJ2-7
D: .
size: few
V: TRBV5-1
DNA: TGCGCCAGCAGCTTGGTAGGGGGGAGGGCCGACGAGCAGTACTTC
CDR3: CASSLVGGRADEQYF

J: TRBJ2-5
D: .
size: few
V: TRBV5-1
DNA: TGCGCCAGCAGGCGGGACAAGGAGACCCAGTACTTC
CDR3: CASRRDKETQYF

J: TRBJ1-5
D: .
size: many
V: TRBV6-6
DNA: TGTGCCAGCAGTCTAGGACAGTATCAGCCCCAGCATTTT
CDR3: CASSLGQYQPQHF

J: TRBJ2-1
D: .
size: .
V: TRBV29-1
DNA: TGCAGCGCTTGGCCAAGAGGGAATGAGCAGTTCTTC
CDR3: CSAWPRGNEQFF

J: TRBJ2-7
D: TRBD1
size: .
V: TRBV12-3/TRBV12-4
DNA: TGTGCCAGCAGTTTAACAGGGGGCTTTTACGAGCAGTACTTC
CDR3: CASSLTGGFYEQYF

J: TRBJ2-7
D: TRBD2
size: few
V: TRBV12-3/TRBV12-4
DNA: TGTGCCAGCAGCATAGCGGGGGGTCTCTACGAGCAGTACTTC
CDR3: CASSIAGGLYEQYF

J: TRBJ2-1
D: .
size: few
V: TRBV7-2
DNA: TGTGCCAGCAGCCCCTCTACTGGCGAGCAGTTCTTC
CDR3: CASSPSTGEQFF

J: TRBJ1-1
D: .
size: many
V: TRBV6-5
DNA: TGTGCCAGCAGTTACTTTATGACAGGTACTGAAGCTTTCTTT
CDR3: CASSYFMTGTEAFF

J: TRBJ1-1
D: .
size: .
V: TRBV2
DNA: TGTGCCAACAACATAGGGTTCGGGACTGAAGCTTTCTTT
CDR3: CANNIGFGTEAFF

J: TRBJ1-2
D: TRBD1
size: .
V: TRBV20-1
DNA: TGCAGTGCTGGGATTCGACAGGGCTCTGGCTACACCTTC
CDR3: CSAGIRQGSGYTF

J: TRBJ2-3
D: .
size: many
V: TRBV4-2
DNA: TGTGCCAGCAGCCAAGACAGTCCACGGGGTGGCACAGATACGCAGTATTTT
CDR3: CASSQDSPRGGTDTQYF

J: TRBJ2-3
D: .
size: .
V: TRBV7-3
DNA: TGTGCCGGCAGCCCACAGGCGAACGTGGATACGCAGTATTTT
CDR3: CAGSPQANVDTQYF

J: TRBJ2-1
D: TRBD2
size: many
V: TRBV3-1
DNA: TGTGCCAGCAGCCAAGATGCTAGGTGGGGGACTAGCGGGGCCCCCTACAATGAGCAGTTCTTC
CDR3: CASSQDARWGTSGAPYNEQFF

J: TRBJ2-7
D: .
size: .
V: TRBV6-5
DNA: TGTGCCAGCAGTGACCTGACGGGGGAGCAGTACTTC
CDR3: CASSDLTGEQYF

J: TRBJ1-5
D: TRBD1
size: few
V: TRBV6-1
DNA: TGTGCCAGCAGTGGCTTCGACAGGGGCCGGAATCAGCCCCAGCATTTT
CDR3: CASSGFDRGRNQPQHF

J: TRBJ2-7
D: TRBD2
size: few
V: TRBV7-2
DNA: TGTGCCAGCAGCTCTACCGCGACTAGCGGGGGTTACGAGCAGTACTTC
CDR3: CASSSTATSGGYEQYF

J: TRBJ1-2
D: .
size: .
V: TRBV6-1
DNA: TGTGCCAGCAGCGGAACCCCGGTGAGCAACTATGGCTACACCTTC
CDR3: CASSGTPVSNYGYTF

J: TRBJ2-7
D: TRBD1
size: many
V: TRBV12-3/TRBV12-4
DNA: TGTGCCAGCAGTCATCGCGACAGGGACCACTACGAGCAGTACTTC
CDR3: CASSHRDRDHYEQYF

J: TRBJ2-2
D: TRBD2
size: few
V: TRBV7-8
DNA: TGTGCCAGCAGCCTCCGTAATAGCGGGGCACTCGGAGAGCTGTTTTTT
CDR3: CASSLRNSGALGELFF

J: TRBJ2-1
D: TRBD2
size: many
V: TRBV20-1
DNA: TGCAGTGCTCTCCTTCCCGGACTAGCGGAATACAATGAGCAGTTCTTC
CDR3: CSALLPGLAEYNEQFF

J: TRBJ2-2
D: TRBD2
size: .
V: TRBV5-4
DNA: TGTGCCAGCAGCATTGGACTAGCGGGGGTTCACGGGGAGCTGTTTTTT
CDR3: CASSIGLAGVHGELFF

J: TRBJ1-1
D: .
size: few
V: TRBV5-1
DNA: TGCGCCAGCAGCAGGGGTGGCGGTGGCACTGAAGCTTTCTTT
CDR3: CASSRGGGGTEAFF

J: TRBJ2-5
D: TRBD2
size: .
V: TRBV7-6
DNA: TGTGCCAGCAGCTTAGCACGGGGGGGCCGAGAGACCCAGTACTTC
CDR3: CASSLARGGRETQYF

J: TRBJ2-5
D: .
size: many
V: TRBV20-1
DNA: TGCAGTGCCAGAAGGGGGGCGCGACCGTACCAAGAGACCCAGTACTTC
CDR3: CSARRGARPYQETQYF

J: TRBJ2-3
D: .
size: few
V: TRBV19
DNA: TGTGCCAGTAGCGACCGCTACCTGGATACGCAGTATTTT
CDR3: CASSDRYLDTQYF

J: TRBJ2-3
D: .
size: .
V: TRBV28
DNA: TGTGCCAGCAGTGACTACAGGGTCGGCGCAGATACGCAGTATTTT
CDR3: CASSDYRVGADTQYF

J: TRBJ2-5
D: TRBD2
size: .
V: TRBV20-1
DNA: TGCAGTGCTAAATCTGGTAGCGGGATATCAGAGACCCAGTACTTC
CDR3: CSAKSGSGISETQYF

J: TRBJ2-7
D: TRBD2
size: few
V: TRBV10-3
DNA: TGTGCCATCAGTGAGTCGAGCGGGACCTCCTACGAGCAGTACTTC
CDR3: CAISESSGTSYEQYF

J: TRBJ2-7
D: .
size: few
V: TRBV10-3
DNA: TGTGCCATCAGTGAGACAGGGAGGACCTACGAGCAGTACTTC
CDR3: CAISETGRTYEQYF

J: TRBJ1-3
D: .
size: few
V: TRBV7-2
DNA: TGTGCCAGCAGCTTAGCGGTGGGGTCTGGAAACACCATATATTTT
CDR3: CASSLAVGSGNTIYF

J: TRBJ2-6
D: .
size: few
V: TRBV27
DNA: TGTGCCAGCAGTTTATTTCCCAGTAGCTCTGGGGCCAACGTCCTGACTTTC
CDR3: CASSLFPSSSGANVLTF

J: TRBJ2-6
D: TRBD1
size: .
V: TRBV18
DNA: TGTGCCAGCTCGGGGGACAGGGCTGGGGCCAACGTCCTGACTTTC
CDR3: CASSGDRAGANVLTF